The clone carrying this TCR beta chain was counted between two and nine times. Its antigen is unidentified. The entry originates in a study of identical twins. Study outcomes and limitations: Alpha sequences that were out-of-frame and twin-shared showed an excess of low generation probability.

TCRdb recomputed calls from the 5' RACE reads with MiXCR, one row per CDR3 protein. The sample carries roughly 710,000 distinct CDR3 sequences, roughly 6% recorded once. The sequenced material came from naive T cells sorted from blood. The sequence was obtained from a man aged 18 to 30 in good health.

Written as DNA, the CDR3 is TGTGCCAGCAGTTCGACAGGGAAGGATGGCTACACCTTC. The encoded protein is CASSSTGKDGYTF. V gene TRBV28 combines with J gene TRBJ1-2; 7 bases fit TRBD1. The length of the CDR3 is 13 residues. Germline assignment: CDR1 MDHEN and CDR2 SYDVKM. V shed 4 bases, J shed 6 bases, and the junction held 5 bases outside the gene matches.